These 25 T cell receptor beta chains came from one sample sequenced in a study of beta chain features in type 1 diabetes. Expressed TCRB transcripts got sequenced, as all isolated RNA was reverse transcribed. Sequencing used immunoSEQ multiplex PCR; TCRdb keeps in-frame clones, though not all of them. The sample yields 860,000 or so clones, 17% seen once. Sequenced sample: naive CD4+ T cells from blood. These receptors originate from a young woman in good health.

This clone showed up just a few times. Other DNA sequences of this sample code for an identical CDR3. The CDR3 nucleotides are TGTGCCAGCAGTTCAACATACAATGAGCAGTTCTTC. This gives the protein CASSSTYNEQFF. V and J are TRBV28 and TRBJ2-1, with unresolved D. Deletions cut 4 bases from V and 4 bases from J, with 5 bases between. The CDR3 has 12 residues. The germline V gene encodes CDR1 MDHEN and CDR2 SYDVKM.

This clone was observed a handful of times. The rearrangement links TRBV7-9 to TRBJ2-1; 14 bases align to TRBD2. V lost 5 bases to trimming and J lost 8 bases; unmatched junction nucleotides: 11. From germline, CDR1 is SEHNR and CDR2 FQNEAQ (reference sequence). CDR3 length equals 17 residues. CDR3 region: CASSDTRTSGRLYEQFF. In DNA form, the CDR3 reads TGTGCCAGCAGCGATACCCGGACTAGCGGGAGGTTGTATGAGCAGTTCTTC.

There are a few counts of this clone. This chain joins TRBV7-2 and TRBJ2-3; 8 nucleotides agree with TRBD2. V shed 2 bases and J 1 base; nucleotides not matched to a gene: 5. CDR1 is SGHTA, CDR2 FQGNSA, per germline. The CDR3 extends over 16 amino acids. CDR3 protein: CASSLRVSGGTDTQYF. CDR3 DNA sequence: TGTGCCAGCAGCTTACGAGTTAGCGGGGGCACAGATACGCAGTATTTT.

Written as DNA, the CDR3 is TGTGCCAGCAGCCCCCGTATGAGCTCCTACAATGAGCAGTTCTTC. Its translation is CASSPRMSSYNEQFF. The chain has TRBV9 and TRBJ2-1, with no clear D. Germline V gene sequence: CDR1 SGDLS, CDR2 YYNGEE. This CDR3 is 15 amino acids long. Trimming shortened V by 4 bases and J by 0 bases, and 11 bases separated the two germline ends.

The rearrangement links TRBV10-3 to TRBJ2-7; TRBD2 matches at 11 bases. With V trimmed by 4 bases and J by 5 bases, 7 bases remained unmatched. The CDR3 is made up of 15 amino acids. The germline CDR1 and CDR2 sequences are ENHRY and SYGVKD. The CDR3 spells CAISGASGRSHEQYF. In nucleotides, the CDR3 is TGTGCCATCAGTGGGGCTAGCGGGAGGTCCCACGAGCAGTACTTC.

The rearrangement uses TRBV19 and TRBJ2-2; the match to TRBD2 covers 9 bases. The junction had 8 bases not matched to a gene; V was cut back by 2 bases and J by 1 base. Germline assignment: CDR1 LNHDA and CDR2 SQIVND (reference sequence). There are 18 residues in the CDR3. CDR3 in amino acids: CASSILLSSGMNTGELFF. The DNA of the CDR3 is TGTGCCAGTAGTATATTGTTGTCTAGCGGGATGAACACCGGGGAGCTGTTTTTT.

This clone was observed a handful of times. The gene calls are TRBV11-2 and TRBJ2-2; 8 positions agree with TRBD1. Trimming took 3 bases from V and 3 from J; bases not matched to a gene: 3. The CDR3 extends over 15 amino acids. CDR1 SGHAT and CDR2 FQNNGV come from the germline V gene. This chain's CDR3 is CASSLVTGDTGELFF. The CDR3 DNA follows: TGTGCCAGCAGCTTGGTGACAGGGGACACCGGGGAGCTGTTTTTT. Supplemented by reference TRBV11-2 and TRBJ2-2, the full variable domain reads EAGVAQSPRYKIIEKRQSVAFWCNPISGHATLYWYQQILGQGPKLLIQFQNNGVVDDSQLPKDRFSAERLKGVDSTLKIQPAKLEDSAVYLCASSLVTGDTGELFFGEGSRLTVL.

This chain uses TRBV27 with TRBJ1-2; no definite D call. This CDR3 contains 15 residues. With 5 bases removed from V and 2 bases from J, the gap between germline ends came to 15 bases. CDR1 and CDR2 from the germline V gene are MNHEY and SMNVEV (reference sequence). Written as DNA, the CDR3 is TGTGCCAGCAGTCAACACAGAACGCCGAACTATGGCTACACCTTC. Translation: CASSQHRTPNYGYTF.

This clone was detected a few times. This sequence joins TRBV5-1 and TRBJ2-5, with 7 positions matching TRBD1. The CDR3 totals 14 residues. Germline V gene data show CDR1 as SGHRS and CDR2 as YFSETQ. With 5 bases clipped from V and 5 bases from J, the junction kept 9 bases outside the gene matches. The CDR3 reads CASRMNRGKETQYF. CDR3 coding DNA: TGCGCCAGCAGGATGAACAGGGGCAAGGAGACCCAGTACTTC.

The rearrangement links TRBV28 to TRBJ1-4; D gene unclear. In germline, CDR1 is MDHEN, CDR2 SYDVKM. The V gene lost 10 bases and the J gene lost 6 bases, with 15 bases spanning the gap. This CDR3 comprises 13 residues. Here the CDR3 DNA reads TGTGCCATTAGCGTCATCGGGTATGAAAAACTGTTTTTT. It encodes CAISVIGYEKLFF.

This clone appeared a few times. The chain is built from TRBV15 and TRBJ2-3; TRBD2 agrees at 8 bases. CDR1 LNHNV and CDR2 YYDKDF come from the germline V gene (reference sequence). The CDR3 consists of 15 residues. V gave up 0 bases and J gave up 4 bases; unmatched junction bases: 3. CDR3 nucleotide sequence: TGTGCCACCAGCAGAGATGCGGGGGGAGCAGATACGCAGTATTTT. Its translation: CATSRDAGGADTQYF.

This clone was seen more than once but under ten times. This chain links TRBV5-1 with TRBJ2-5; 9 bases agree with TRBD2. Trimming took 4 bases from V and 3 from J; bases not matched to a gene: 7. CDR1 SGHRS and CDR2 YFSETQ come from the germline V gene. The CDR3 loop spans 15 amino acids. Here the CDR3 reads CASSQLAGVEETQYF. In nucleotides, the CDR3 is TGCGCCAGCAGCCAGTTAGCGGGAGTGGAAGAGACCCAGTACTTC.

Notes on this clone: At the DNA level, this CDR3 is encoded by other sequences in the same sample as well. The chain joins TRBV28 to TRBJ2-7; D perhaps matches TRBD2 (6 bases). V gave up 6 bases and J gave up 4 bases, with 10 bases separating them. The CDR3 consists of 12 residues. The germline V gene has CDR1 MDHEN and CDR2 SYDVKM. The CDR3 bases are TGTGCCAGCAGCCTCGGGGGTTACGAGCAGTACTTC. Translated: CASSLGGYEQYF. Based on the CDR3 plus reference TRBV28 and TRBJ2-7, the full variable domain is DVKVTQSSRYLVKRTGEKVFLECVQDMDHENMFWYRQDPGLGLRLIYFSYDVKMKEKGDIPEGYSVSREKKERFSLILESASTNQTSMYLCASSLGGYEQYFGPGTRLTVT.

The chain has TRBV11-2 and TRBJ2-1, with D possibly being TRBD2 (6 bases). V was pared by 6 bases and J by 7 bases, with 16 bases between. The CDR3 extends over 14 amino acids. Germline loops: CDR1 SGHAT, CDR2 FQNNGV. Written as DNA, the CDR3 is TGTGCCAGCAGTTCCAGACTAGTATCGAATGAGCAGTTCTTC. It translates to CASSSRLVSNEQFF.

There are a few counts of this clone. The chain has TRBV19 and TRBJ2-3, with 8 nucleotides matching TRBD1. J lost 4 bases, V lost 5 bases, and 5 bases had no gene match. Germline loops: CDR1 LNHDA, CDR2 SQIVND (reference sequence). The CDR3 extends over 14 amino acids. CDR3 protein: CASSDRGQSDTQYF. CDR3 nucleotides: TGTGCCAGTAGTGACAGGGGACAATCAGATACGCAGTATTTT.

The chain couples TRBV6-5 to TRBJ2-1; 7 positions agree with TRBD2. The germline CDR1 and CDR2 sequences are MNHEY and SVGAGI. This CDR3 comprises 16 residues. J was trimmed by 0 bases and V by 2 bases; bases with no gene match: 4. In DNA, the CDR3 is TGTGCCAGCAGTTACAAACTAGCGAACTCCTACAATGAGCAGTTCTTC. Encoded protein: CASSYKLANSYNEQFF.

This clone was counted a few times. J is TRBJ2-4 and V is TRBV19, with TRBD2 matching over 7 bases. This CDR3 has 20 amino acids. Germline V gene lookup returns CDR1 LNHDA and CDR2 SQIVND (reference sequence). V lost 4 bases and J lost 0; bases outside the gene matches: 18. The CDR3 sequence is CASSSREAPGKILAKNIQYF. The CDR3, as DNA: TGTGCCAGTAGTAGCCGGGAGGCTCCAGGGAAAATCCTAGCCAAAAACATTCAGTACTTC.

The CDR3 spells CASSFSIGGYGQYF. The DNA for the CDR3 is TGTGCCAGCAGTTTTTCGATAGGGGGCTATGGGCAGTACTTC. The J gene is TRBJ2-7, the V gene TRBV28; 7 positions match TRBD1. V lost 3 bases and J lost 9; bases outside the gene matches: 11. Germline lookup yields CDR1 MDHEN and CDR2 SYDVKM. The CDR3 length is 14 residues. The full variable domain, in which reference TRBV28 and TRBJ2-7 provide the parts outside the CDR3, is DVKVTQSSRYLVKRTGEKVFLECVQDMDHENMFWYRQDPGLGLRLIYFSYDVKMKEKGDIPEGYSVSREKKERFSLILESASTNQTSMYLCASSFSIGGYGQYFGPGTRLTVT.

Concerning this clone: Different DNA sequences within this sample yield the same CDR3. The V call is TRBV18, the J call TRBJ1-1; weak D call: TRBD1 (6 bases). The CDR3 runs to 14 residues. CDR1 KGHSH and CDR2 LQKENI come from the germline V gene. V lost 1 base, J lost 5 bases, and 11 bases lay in between. CDR3 amino acids: CASSPLGGRTEAFF. CDR3 in DNA: TGTGCCAGCTCACCACTCGGGGGCCGGACTGAAGCTTTCTTT.

The chain joins TRBV27 to TRBJ2-1, with D unresolved. From germline, CDR1 is MNHEY and CDR2 SMNVEV (reference sequence). The CDR3 extends over 13 amino acids. The V end lost 2 bases, the J end lost 7 bases, and 9 bases lay between the germline ends. The CDR3 sequence: CASSLQVRNEQFF. The CDR3 DNA is TGTGCCAGCAGTTTACAGGTCCGGAATGAGCAGTTCTTC.

The chain is built from TRBV12-2 and TRBJ2-7; TRBD1 reflects the table's D call only, with no check against the DNA. TRBV12-2 corresponds to a pseudogene. CDR3 length equals 16 residues. The CDR3 DNA follows: TGTGCAAGTCGGCAAATGGGCACGTCCGGTCCATACGAGCAGTACTTC. Translating it yields CASRQMGTSGPYEQYF.

The chain couples TRBV28 to TRBJ2-5; perhaps TRBD1 as D (6 bases). Looked up from germline, CDR1 is MDHEN and CDR2 is SYDVKM. The CDR3 has 13 residues. Trimming removed 0 bases at V and 5 bases at J, with 7 bases between. The CDR3 region is CASSLWGAETQYF. As DNA, the CDR3 is TGTGCCAGCAGTTTATGGGGGGCGGAGACCCAGTACTTC.

Of note for this clone: This CDR3 is also generated by other DNA sequences in the sample. The chain joins TRBV6-5 to TRBJ2-7; 8 bases are a match to TRBD1. The CDR3 has 14 residues. The germline V gene encodes CDR1 MNHEY and CDR2 SVGAGI. V was pared by 3 bases and J by 4 bases, with 5 bases of the junction left unmatched. For the CDR3, the DNA is TGTGCCAGCAGTTATCGAGACAGGGGATACGAGCAGTACTTC. Protein sequence: CASSYRDRGYEQYF.

The V call is TRBV5-1, the J call TRBJ2-3; 8 positions agree with TRBD1. The V gene's germline CDR1 is SGHRS and CDR2 YFSETQ. CDR3 length equals 14 residues. V dropped 4 bases and J dropped 6; count of bases not matched to a gene: 7. Here the CDR3 DNA reads TGCGCCAGCAGCACTGGACAGGGTAGGGATACGCAGTATTTT. This gives the protein CASSTGQGRDTQYF.

In its sample, this clone was seen a few times. The chain joins TRBV6-1 to TRBJ1-4; TRBD1 matches 9 bases. Germline assignment: CDR1 MNHNS and CDR2 SASEGT. The J segment lost 5 bases and the V segment lost 5 bases, leaving 3 bases of the junction unmatched. This CDR3 spans 14 amino acids. The CDR3 protein is CASSTGTGNEKLFF. CDR3 in DNA: TGTGCCAGCAGTACCGGGACAGGGAATGAAAAACTGTTTTTT.